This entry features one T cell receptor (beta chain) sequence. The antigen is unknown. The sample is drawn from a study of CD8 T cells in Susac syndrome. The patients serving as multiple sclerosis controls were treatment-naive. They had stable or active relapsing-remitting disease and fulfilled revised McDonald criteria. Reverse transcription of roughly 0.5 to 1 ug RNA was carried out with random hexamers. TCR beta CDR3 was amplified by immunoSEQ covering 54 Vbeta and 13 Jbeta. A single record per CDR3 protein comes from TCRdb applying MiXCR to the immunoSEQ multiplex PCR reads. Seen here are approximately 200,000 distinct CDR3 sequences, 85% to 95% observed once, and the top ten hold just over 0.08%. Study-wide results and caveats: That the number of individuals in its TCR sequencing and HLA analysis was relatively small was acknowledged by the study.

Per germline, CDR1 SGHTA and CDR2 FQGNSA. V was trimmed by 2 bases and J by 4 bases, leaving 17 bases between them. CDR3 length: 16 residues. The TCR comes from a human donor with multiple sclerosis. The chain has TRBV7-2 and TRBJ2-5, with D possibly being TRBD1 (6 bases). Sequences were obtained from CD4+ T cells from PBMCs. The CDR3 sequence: CASSLRLTGPTETQYF. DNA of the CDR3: TGTGCCAGCAGCTTACGTCTGACAGGTCCCACAGAGACCCAGTACTTC.